This record looks at one TCR beta chain sequence and its context. Its specific antigen is unknown. The record has no base qualities; no much larger clone is one base away. TCRbeta CDR3 regions were sequenced with the immunoSEQ Assay. After extraction, genomic DNA underwent amplification by bias-controlled multiplex PCR, followed by high-throughput sequencing. Per the original workflow: To quantify the absolute abundance of each unique TCRbeta CDR3 region, sequences were collapsed and filtered. Usable DNA was measured by amplifying reference genes present in all nucleated cells, and TCRbeta template counts were normalized to that usable DNA to estimate T cell fraction. Repertoire TCRs were annotated as SARS-CoV-2-specific by exact matching of V gene, CDR3 amino acid sequence and J gene to a known reactive TCR set. The reference SARS-CoV-2 TCR set was derived from MIRA and filtered for enrichment in COVID-19-positive ImmuneCODE repertoires, a step that removed public or cross-reactive TCRs. Based on the MIRA antigens, annotated TCRs were further analysed at the level of specific ORF or position within ORF. Breadth was defined as the number of annotated unique rearrangements divided by the total number of unique productive rearrangements, and depth was defined as the summed frequency of the annotated unique rearrangements. Group comparisons of TCR breadth used two-sided Wilcoxon rank-sum tests. TCRdb stores this immuneACCESS table with in-frame sequences only. Part of the clones is absent; in the studies checked, under half of the shortfall reflects unresolved V genes, and no reason is known for the rest. The V and J calls and clone size are taken from that table; D and trimming were inferred from the DNA. The sample records roughly 400,000 clones, about 90% of which are singletons. The ten largest clones represent about 4.4% of the sample.

This sample is drawn from a study of Ad26.COV2.S vaccination and SARS-CoV-2 variants (TCRdb year 2021). About the full investigation: Donors in the vaccine arm were drawn from COV1001, a multicentre, randomized, double-blind, placebo-controlled phase I-IIa trial testing Ad26.COV2.S in healthy adults. Dosing of Ad26.COV2.S was intramuscular, at either 5x10^10 or 1x10^11 viral particles, delivered as one shot or as two shots spaced 56 days apart. TCRbeta repertoire sequencing was used to assess the specificity and breadth of SARS-CoV-2-reactive T cell receptors after Ad26.COV2.S vaccination. The TCR-sequenced set comprised approximately 32 samples: around 20 Ad26.COV2.S vaccine recipients, 5 placebo recipients and 8 SARS-CoV-2 convalescent individuals. Trial participants were randomized into five groups of five: low-dose or high-dose Ad26.COV2.S given once or twice, or placebo on both occasions. Throughout the experiments and outcome assessment, investigators stayed blinded to trial group allocation.

Trimming removed 2 bases from V and 10 bases from J; the gene matches leave 9 bases unexplained. The CDR3 runs 16 amino acids, cysteine and phenylalanine included. The retained sequence is limited to the CDR3, 48 bases, with the frame set at the first base. In the germline V gene, CDR1 corresponds to SGHRS and CDR2 to YFSETQ. In the paper's terms, the treatment or condition label means: approximately 18 received Ad26.COV2.S at low or high dose, single or two shots; several received placebo; per-sample allocation not given. For vaccine and placebo recipients, repertoires were sequenced using samples collected on day 63 after the first injection. Between 29 July and 7 August 2020, Cohort 1b enrolled 25 adults aged 18-55 years at one site in Boston, USA. Ad26.COV2.S was a replication-incompetent adenovirus type 26 vector expressing a prefusion-stabilized SARS-CoV-2 spike protein from the original Wuhan strain.

The research as a whole found: The authors noted that the TCR breadth and depth analyses may have underestimated total T cell responses. Higher spike-specific TCR breadth was observed in Ad26.COV2.S recipients than in placebo recipients (P = 0.0014). The study was not powered to compare responses between vaccine doses or regimens. Vaccine and placebo recipients had similar non-spike TCR breadth, a finding consistent with the vaccine containing only spike. Substantial breadth of spike-specific CD8+ and CD4+ T cell responses was reported after vaccination.

The receptor's source is a person between 18 and 59 years old who received the Ad26.COV2.S COVID-19 vaccine or a placebo. Recombination connected TRBV5-1 to TRBJ2-1; TRBD2 fits 13 bases in the junction. The source material was peripheral blood, sampled in a trial of Ad26.COV2.S vaccine versus placebo. The CDR3 in this case is CASSLTLAGGPGEQFF. The nucleotide sequence is given as TGCGCCAGCAGCTTAACACTAGCGGGAGGGCCTGGGGAGCAGTTCTTC.